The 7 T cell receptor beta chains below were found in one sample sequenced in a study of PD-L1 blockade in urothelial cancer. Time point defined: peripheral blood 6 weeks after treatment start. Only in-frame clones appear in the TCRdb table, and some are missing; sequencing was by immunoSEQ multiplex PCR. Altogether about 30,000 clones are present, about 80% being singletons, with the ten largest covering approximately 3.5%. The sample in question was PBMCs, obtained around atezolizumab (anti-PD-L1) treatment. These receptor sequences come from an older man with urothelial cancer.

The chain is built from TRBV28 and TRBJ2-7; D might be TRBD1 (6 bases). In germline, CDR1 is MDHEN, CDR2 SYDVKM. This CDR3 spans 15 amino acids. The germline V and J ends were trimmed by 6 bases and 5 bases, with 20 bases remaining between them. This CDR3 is CASRRPGQSGHEQYF. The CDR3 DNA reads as TGTGCCAGCAGAAGGCCGGGACAATCGGGGCACGAGCAGTACTTC.

The CDR3, as DNA: TGTGCCAGTAGTCCCACAGGGATAGGCACAGATACGCAGTATTTT. Protein product: CASSPTGIGTDTQYF. The chain combines TRBV19 with TRBJ2-3; a possible D gene is TRBD1 (6 bases). The CDR3 is made up of 15 amino acids. V dropped 5 bases and J dropped 1 base, with 13 bases sitting between them. Germline values: CDR1 LNHDA, CDR2 SQIVND (reference sequence).

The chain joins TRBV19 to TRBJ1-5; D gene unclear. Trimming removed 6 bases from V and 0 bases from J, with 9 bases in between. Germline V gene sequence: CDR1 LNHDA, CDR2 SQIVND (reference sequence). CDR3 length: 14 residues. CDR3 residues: CASRVSYSNQPQHF. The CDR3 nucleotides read TGTGCCAGTAGGGTGAGTTATAGCAATCAGCCCCAGCATTTT.

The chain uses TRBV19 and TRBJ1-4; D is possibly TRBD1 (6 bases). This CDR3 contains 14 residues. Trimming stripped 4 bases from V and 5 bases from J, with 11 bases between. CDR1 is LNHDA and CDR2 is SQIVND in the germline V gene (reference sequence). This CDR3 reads CASSTGTINEKLFF. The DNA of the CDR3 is TGTGCCAGTAGTACCGGGACAATCAATGAAAAACTGTTTTTT.

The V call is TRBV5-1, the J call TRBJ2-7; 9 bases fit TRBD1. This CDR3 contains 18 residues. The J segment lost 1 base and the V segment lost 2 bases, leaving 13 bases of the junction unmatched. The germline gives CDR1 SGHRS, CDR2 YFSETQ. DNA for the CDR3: TGCGCCAGCAGCTTTCCAACATTTGGACAGGGGTCATCCTACGAGCAGTACTTC. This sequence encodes CASSFPTFGQGSSYEQYF.

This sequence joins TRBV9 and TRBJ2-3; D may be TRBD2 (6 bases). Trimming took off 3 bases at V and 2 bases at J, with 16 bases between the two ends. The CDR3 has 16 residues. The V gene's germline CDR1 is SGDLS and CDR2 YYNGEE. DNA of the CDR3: TGTGCCAGCAGCGGATCCCCCCGGGGACTCACAGATACGCAGTATTTT. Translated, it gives CASSGSPRGLTDTQYF.

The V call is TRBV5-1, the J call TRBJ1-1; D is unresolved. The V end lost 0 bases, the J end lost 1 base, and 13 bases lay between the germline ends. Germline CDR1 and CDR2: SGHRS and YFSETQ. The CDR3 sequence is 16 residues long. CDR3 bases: TGCGCCAGCAGCTTGGAGGTGGGCGCGGGGAACACTGAAGCTTTCTTT. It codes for CASSLEVGAGNTEAFF. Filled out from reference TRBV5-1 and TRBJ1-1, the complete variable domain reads KAGVTQTPRYLIKTRGQQVTLSCSPISGHRSVSWYQQTPGQGLQFLFEYFSETQRNKGNFPGRFSGRQFSNSRSEMNVSTLELGDSALYLCASSLEVGAGNTEAFFGQGTRLTVV.